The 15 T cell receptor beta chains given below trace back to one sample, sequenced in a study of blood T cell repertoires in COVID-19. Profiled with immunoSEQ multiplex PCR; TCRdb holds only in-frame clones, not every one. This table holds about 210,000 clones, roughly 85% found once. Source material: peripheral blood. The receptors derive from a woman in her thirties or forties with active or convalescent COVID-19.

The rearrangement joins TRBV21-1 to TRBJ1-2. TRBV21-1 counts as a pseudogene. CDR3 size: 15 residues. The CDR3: CASSNEAGHNYGYTF. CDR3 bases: TGTGCCAGCAGCAATGAGGCGGGGCATAACTATGGCTACACCTTC.

CDR3 DNA sequence: TGTGCCAGCAGCCGCGTCGTCGGAAACACCATATATTTT. Translation: CASSRVVGNTIYF. The chain employs TRBV12-3 or TRBV12-4 and TRBJ1-3; D call uncertain. The V and J ends lost 6 bases and 4 bases respectively, with 10 bases between them. This CDR3 has 13 residues.

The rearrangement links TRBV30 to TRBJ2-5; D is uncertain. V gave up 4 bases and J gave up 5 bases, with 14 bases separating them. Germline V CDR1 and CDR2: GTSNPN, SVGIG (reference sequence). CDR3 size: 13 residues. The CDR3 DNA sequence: TGTGCCTGGATGGTAGGAGCTAGGGAGACCCAGTACTTC. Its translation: CAWMVGARETQYF.

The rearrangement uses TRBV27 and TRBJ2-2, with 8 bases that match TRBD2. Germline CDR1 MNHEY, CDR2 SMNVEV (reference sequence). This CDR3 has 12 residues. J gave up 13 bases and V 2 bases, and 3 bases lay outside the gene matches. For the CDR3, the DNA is TGTGCCAGCAGTTTACTAGCGGGTGTGCTGTTTTTT. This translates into CASSLLAGVLFF.

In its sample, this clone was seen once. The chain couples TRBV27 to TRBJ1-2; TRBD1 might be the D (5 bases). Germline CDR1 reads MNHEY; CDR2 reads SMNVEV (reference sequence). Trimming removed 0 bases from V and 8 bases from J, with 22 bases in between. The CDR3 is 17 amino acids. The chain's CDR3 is CASSLSGDTHRRGGYTF. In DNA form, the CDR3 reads TGTGCCAGCAGTTTATCCGGAGATACTCACAGGCGGGGCGGCTACACCTTC.

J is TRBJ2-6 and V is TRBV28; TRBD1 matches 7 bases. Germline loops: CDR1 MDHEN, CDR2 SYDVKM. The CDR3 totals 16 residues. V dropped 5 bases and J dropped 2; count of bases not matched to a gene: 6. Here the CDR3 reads CASSIHRGTGANVLTF. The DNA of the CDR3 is TGTGCCAGCAGTATTCACAGGGGTACTGGGGCCAACGTCCTGACTTTC.

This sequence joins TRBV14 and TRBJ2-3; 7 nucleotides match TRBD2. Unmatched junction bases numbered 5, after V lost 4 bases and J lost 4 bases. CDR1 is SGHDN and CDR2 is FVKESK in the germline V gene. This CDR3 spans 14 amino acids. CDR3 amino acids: CASSPWTRSDTQYF. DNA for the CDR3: TGTGCCAGCAGCCCCTGGACTAGGTCAGATACGCAGTATTTT.

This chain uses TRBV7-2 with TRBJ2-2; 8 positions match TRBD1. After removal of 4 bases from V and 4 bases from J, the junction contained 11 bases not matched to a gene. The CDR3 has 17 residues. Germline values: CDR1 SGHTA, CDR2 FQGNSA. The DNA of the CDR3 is TGTGCCAGCAGCTCCAGCCTGGACAGGGTCGGCACCGGGGAGCTGTTTTTT. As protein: CASSSSLDRVGTGELFF.

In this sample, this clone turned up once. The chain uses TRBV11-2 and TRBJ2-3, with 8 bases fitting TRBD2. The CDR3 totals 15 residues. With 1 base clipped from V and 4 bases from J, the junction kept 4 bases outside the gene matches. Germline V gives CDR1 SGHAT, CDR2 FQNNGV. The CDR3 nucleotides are TGTGCCAGCAGCTTAGTCGGGGGGGCCCCAGATACGCAGTATTTT. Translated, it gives CASSLVGGAPDTQYF.

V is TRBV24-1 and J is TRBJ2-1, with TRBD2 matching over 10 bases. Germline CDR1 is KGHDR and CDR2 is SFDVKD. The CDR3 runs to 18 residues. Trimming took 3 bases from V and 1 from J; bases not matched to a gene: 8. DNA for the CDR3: TGTGCCACCAGTGATCTAACTAGCGGGGTCCCGTCCTACAATGAGCAGTTCTTC. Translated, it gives CATSDLTSGVPSYNEQFF.

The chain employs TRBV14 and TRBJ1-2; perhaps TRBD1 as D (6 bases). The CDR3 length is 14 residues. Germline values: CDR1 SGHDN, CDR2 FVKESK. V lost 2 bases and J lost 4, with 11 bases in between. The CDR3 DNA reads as TGTGCCAGCAGCCAATACAGGGATACCTATGGCTACACCTTC. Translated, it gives CASSQYRDTYGYTF.

The CDR3 loop reads CASSILQGADGELFF. The CDR3 nucleotides are TGTGCCAGCAGTATTCTACAGGGTGCAGACGGGGAGCTGTTTTTT. The chain couples TRBV28 to TRBJ2-2; possibly TRBD1 for D (6 bases). This CDR3 contains 15 residues. Trimming left V 5 bases short and J 7 bases short, with 17 bases between. Germline values: CDR1 MDHEN, CDR2 SYDVKM.

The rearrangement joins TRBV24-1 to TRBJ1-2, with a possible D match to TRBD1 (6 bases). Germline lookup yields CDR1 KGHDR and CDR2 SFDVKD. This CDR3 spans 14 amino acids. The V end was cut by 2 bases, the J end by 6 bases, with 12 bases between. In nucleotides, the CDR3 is TGTGCCACCAGTGATTCATGGACAGCGGATGGCTACACCTTC. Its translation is CATSDSWTADGYTF.

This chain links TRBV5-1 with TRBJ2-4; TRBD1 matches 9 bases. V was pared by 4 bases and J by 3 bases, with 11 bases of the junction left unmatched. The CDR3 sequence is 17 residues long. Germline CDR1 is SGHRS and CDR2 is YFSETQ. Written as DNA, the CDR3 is TGCGCCAGCAGCCTCACAGGGGGCGAAGGGGGCAAAAACATTCAGTACTTC. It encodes CASSLTGGEGGKNIQYF.

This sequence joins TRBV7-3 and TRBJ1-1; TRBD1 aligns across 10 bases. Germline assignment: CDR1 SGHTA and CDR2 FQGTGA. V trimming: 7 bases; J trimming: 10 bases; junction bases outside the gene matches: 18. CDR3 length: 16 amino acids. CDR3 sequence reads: CASNDQPGQGILGAFF. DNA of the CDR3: TGTGCCAGCAACGACCAACCGGGACAGGGGATCCTCGGAGCTTTCTTT.